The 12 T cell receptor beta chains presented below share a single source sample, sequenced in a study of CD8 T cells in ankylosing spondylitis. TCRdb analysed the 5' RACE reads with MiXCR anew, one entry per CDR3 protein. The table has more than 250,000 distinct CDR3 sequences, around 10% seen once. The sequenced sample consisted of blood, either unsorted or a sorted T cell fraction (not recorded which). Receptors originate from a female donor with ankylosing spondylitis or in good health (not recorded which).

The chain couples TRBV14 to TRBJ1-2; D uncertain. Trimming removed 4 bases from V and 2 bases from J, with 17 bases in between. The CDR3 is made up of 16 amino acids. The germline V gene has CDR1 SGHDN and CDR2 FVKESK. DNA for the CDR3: TGTGCCAGCAGCCCCCGTAATCGGGCGAAAAACTATGGCTACACCTTC. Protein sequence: CASSPRNRAKNYGYTF.

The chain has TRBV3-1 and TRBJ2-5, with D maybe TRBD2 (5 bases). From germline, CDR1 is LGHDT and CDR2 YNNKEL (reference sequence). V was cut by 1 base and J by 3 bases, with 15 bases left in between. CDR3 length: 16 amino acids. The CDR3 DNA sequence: TGTGCCAGCAGCCAAGGAGCACTAGAGGGAAAAGAGACCCAGTACTTC. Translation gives CASSQGALEGKETQYF.

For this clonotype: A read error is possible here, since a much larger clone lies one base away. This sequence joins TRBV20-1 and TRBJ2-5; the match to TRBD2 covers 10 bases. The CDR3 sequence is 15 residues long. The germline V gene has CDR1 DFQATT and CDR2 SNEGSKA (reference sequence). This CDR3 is CSAFPTSGKQGTQYF. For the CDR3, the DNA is TGCAGTGCTTTCCCTACTAGCGGGAAGCAAGGGACCCAGTACTTC.

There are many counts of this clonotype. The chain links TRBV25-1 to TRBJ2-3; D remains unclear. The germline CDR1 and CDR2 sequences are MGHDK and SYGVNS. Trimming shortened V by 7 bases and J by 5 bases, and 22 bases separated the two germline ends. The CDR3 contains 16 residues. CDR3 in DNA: TGTGCCAGCAAGGTGGTGGTGTTGGGCAGAGAAGATACGCAGTATTTT. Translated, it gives CASKVVVLGREDTQYF. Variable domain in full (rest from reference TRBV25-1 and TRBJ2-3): EADIYQTPRYLVIGTGKKITLECSQTMGHDKMYWYQQDPGMELHLIHYSYGVNSTEKGDLSSESTVSRIRTEHFPLTLESARPSHTSQYLCASKVVVLGREDTQYFGPGTRLTVL.

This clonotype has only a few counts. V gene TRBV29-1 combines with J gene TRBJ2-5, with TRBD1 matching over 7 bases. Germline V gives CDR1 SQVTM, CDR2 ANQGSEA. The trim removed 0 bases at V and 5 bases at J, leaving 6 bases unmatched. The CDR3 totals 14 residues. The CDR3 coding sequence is TGCAGCGTTGAAGAGGGGACAGCTACCGAGACCCAGTACTTC. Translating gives CSVEEGTATETQYF.

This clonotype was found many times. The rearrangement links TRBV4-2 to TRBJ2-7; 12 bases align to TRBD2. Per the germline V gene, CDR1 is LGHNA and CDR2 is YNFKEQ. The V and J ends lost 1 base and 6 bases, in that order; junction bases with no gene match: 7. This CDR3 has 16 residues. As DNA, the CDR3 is TGTGCCAGCAGCCAAGCTGGTCTAGCGGGGGGGAGCGAGCAGTACTTC. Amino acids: CASSQAGLAGGSEQYF.

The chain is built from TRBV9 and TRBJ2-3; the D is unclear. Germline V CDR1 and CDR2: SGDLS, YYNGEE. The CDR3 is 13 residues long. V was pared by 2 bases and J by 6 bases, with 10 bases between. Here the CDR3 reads CASSVSTRDTQYF. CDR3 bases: TGTGCCAGCAGCGTTAGTACGAGGGATACGCAGTATTTT.

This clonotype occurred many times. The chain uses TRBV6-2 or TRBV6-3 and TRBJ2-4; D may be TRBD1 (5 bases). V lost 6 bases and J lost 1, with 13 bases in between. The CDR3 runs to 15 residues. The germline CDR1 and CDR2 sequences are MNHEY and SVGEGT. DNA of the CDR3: TGTGCCAGCAGCCCAACAGGATTTGCCAAAAACATTCAGTACTTC. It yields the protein CASSPTGFAKNIQYF.

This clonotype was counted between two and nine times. CDR3 protein: CASSFPWGPEDGYTF. The CDR3 DNA is TGTGCCAGCAGCTTCCCATGGGGTCCCGAGGATGGCTACACCTTC. The chain combines TRBV6-2 or TRBV6-3 with TRBJ1-2; D gene unclear. The CDR3 contains 15 residues. The germline V gene encodes CDR1 MNHEY and CDR2 SVGEGT. V lost 6 bases and J lost 6, with 20 bases in between.

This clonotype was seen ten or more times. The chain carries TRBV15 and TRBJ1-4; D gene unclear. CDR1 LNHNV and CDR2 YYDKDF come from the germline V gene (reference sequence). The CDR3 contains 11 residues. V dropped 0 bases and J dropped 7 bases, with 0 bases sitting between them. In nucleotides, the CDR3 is TGTGCCACCAGCAGAGATGAAAAACTGTTTTTT. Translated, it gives CATSRDEKLFF.

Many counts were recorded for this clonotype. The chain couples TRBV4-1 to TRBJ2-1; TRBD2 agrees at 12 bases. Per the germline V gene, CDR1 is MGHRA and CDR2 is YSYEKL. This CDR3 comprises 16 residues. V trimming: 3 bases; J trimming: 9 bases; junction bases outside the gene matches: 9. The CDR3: CASSHGLAGSGGEQFF. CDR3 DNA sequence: TGCGCCAGCAGCCACGGACTAGCGGGATCCGGGGGTGAGCAGTTCTTC.

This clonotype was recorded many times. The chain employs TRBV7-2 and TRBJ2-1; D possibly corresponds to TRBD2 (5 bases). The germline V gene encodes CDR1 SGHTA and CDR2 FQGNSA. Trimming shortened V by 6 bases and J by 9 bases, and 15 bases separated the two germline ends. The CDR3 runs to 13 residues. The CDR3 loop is CASSLVGEGEQFF. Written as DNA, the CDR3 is TGTGCCAGCAGTCTAGTGGGAGAGGGTGAGCAGTTCTTC.